This T cell receptor (beta chain) was captured in a study of shared clonotypes between healthy human individuals. In the study overall: CD4 naive cells filled three plates per donor, CD4 memory three, CD8 naive two and CD8 memory one. Findings and limits, study-wide: At large depth, rarefaction still showed sorted-subset sequencing to be incomplete.

Running of the assay took place at deep level. Assay: immunoSEQ multiplex PCR; the TCRdb copy retains only in-frame clones and omits some. This table has fewer than 1.4 million clones, around 78% appearing once. Trimming at V came to 5 bases and at J to 7 bases, leaving 13 bases not matched to a gene. Germline CDR1 reads SGHNT; CDR2 reads YENEEA. The CDR3 has 15 residues. This clone appeared a few times. No antigen is known for it. This chain links TRBV11-3 with TRBJ2-7; 8 positions match TRBD2. The sequenced sample was memory CD4+ T cells from PBMCs. The sample's subset: CD45RA-negative fraction. The TCR sequence derives from a man between 18 and 29 years old in good health. Some clones in this sample may be carry-over from other donors' samples. In nucleotides, the CDR3 is TGTGCCAGCAGCAGGGGCACGGGAGGGCCTGAAGAGCAGTACTTC. This gives the protein CASSRGTGGPEEQYF.